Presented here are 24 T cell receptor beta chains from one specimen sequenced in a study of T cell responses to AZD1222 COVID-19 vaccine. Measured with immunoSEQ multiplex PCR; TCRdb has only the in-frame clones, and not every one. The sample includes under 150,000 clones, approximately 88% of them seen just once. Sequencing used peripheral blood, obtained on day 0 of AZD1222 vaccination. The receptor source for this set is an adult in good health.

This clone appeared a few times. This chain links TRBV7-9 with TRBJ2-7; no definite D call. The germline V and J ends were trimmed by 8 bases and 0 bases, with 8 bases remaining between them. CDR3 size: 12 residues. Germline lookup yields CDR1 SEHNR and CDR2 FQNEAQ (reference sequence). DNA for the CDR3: TGTGCCAGCGTCGGCAGCTCCTACGAGCAGTACTTC. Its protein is CASVGSSYEQYF.

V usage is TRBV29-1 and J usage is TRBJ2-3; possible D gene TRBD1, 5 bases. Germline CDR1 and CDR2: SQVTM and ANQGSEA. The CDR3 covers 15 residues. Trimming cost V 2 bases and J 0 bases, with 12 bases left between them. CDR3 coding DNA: TGCAGCGTTGAACCAGGGTCGACTAGCACAGATACGCAGTATTTT. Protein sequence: CSVEPGSTSTDTQYF.

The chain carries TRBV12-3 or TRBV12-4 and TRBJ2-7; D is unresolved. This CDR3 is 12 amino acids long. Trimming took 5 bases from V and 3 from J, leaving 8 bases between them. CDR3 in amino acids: CASSPYIYEQYF. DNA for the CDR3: TGTGCCAGCAGTCCATACATCTACGAGCAGTACTTC.

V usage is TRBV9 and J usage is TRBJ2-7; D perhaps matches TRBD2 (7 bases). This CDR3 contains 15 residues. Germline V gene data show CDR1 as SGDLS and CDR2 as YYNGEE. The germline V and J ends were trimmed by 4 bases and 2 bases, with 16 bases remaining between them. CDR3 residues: CASSPSGGAPYEQYF. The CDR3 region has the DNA TGTGCCAGCAGCCCCTCTGGGGGGGCCCCCTACGAGCAGTACTTC.

The CDR3 nucleotides are TGCGCCAGCAGCCTCGATGTGTCAGGGACGAACTATAATTCACCCCTCCACTTT. Its protein product is CASSLDVSGTNYNSPLHF. The J gene is TRBJ1-6, the V gene TRBV5-1; maybe TRBD1 (5 bases). The CDR3 loop spans 18 amino acids. Germline V gene lookup returns CDR1 SGHRS and CDR2 YFSETQ. Trimming stripped 4 bases from V and 3 bases from J, with 20 bases between.

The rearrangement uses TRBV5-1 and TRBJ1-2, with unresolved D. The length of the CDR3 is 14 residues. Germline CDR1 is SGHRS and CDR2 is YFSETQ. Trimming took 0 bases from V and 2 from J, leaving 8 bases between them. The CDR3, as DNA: TGCGCCAGCAGCTTGGAGGCGGGAAACTATGGCTACACCTTC. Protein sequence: CASSLEAGNYGYTF.

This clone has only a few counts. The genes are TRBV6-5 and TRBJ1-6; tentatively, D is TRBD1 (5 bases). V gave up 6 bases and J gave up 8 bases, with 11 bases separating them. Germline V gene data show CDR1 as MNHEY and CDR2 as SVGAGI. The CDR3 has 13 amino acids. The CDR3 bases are TGTGCCAGCAGGGACACGGGGTATTCACCCCTCCACTTT. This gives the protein CASRDTGYSPLHF.

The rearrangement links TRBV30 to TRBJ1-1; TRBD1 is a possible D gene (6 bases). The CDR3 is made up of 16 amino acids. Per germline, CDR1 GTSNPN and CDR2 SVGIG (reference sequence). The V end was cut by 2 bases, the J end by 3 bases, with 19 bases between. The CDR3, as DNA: TGTGCCTGGAGTTCAGGGGATTCTACTATGTACACTGAAGCTTTCTTT. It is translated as CAWSSGDSTMYTEAFF.

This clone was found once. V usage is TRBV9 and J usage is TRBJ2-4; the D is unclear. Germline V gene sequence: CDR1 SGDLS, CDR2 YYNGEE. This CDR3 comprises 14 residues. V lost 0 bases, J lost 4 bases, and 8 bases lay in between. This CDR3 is CASSVADEKNIQYF. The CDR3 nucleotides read TGTGCCAGCAGCGTAGCTGACGAGAAAAACATTCAGTACTTC. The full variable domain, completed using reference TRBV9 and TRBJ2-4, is DSGVTQTPKHLITATGQRVTLRCSPRSGDLSVYWYQQSLDQGLQFLIQYYNGEERAKGNILERFSAQQFPDLHSELNLSSLELGDSALYFCASSVADEKNIQYFGAGTRLSVL.

The CDR3 DNA follows: TGTGCCAGCAGCGTAACAGGGGATCGCGAGCAGTACTTC. Protein sequence: CASSVTGDREQYF. The chain recombines TRBV5-4 with TRBJ2-7; 7 bases map to TRBD1. This CDR3 comprises 13 residues. Losses at the gene ends were 4 bases for V and 6 bases for J; bases not matched to a gene: 7. Germline V gene lookup returns CDR1 SGHNT and CDR2 YYREEE (reference sequence).

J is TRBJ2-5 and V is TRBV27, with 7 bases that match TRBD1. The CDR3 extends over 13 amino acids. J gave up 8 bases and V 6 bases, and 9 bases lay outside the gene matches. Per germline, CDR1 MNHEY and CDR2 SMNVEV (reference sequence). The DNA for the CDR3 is TGTGCCAGCAGGCAGACAGGGTTAAGCACCCAGTACTTC. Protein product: CASRQTGLSTQYF.

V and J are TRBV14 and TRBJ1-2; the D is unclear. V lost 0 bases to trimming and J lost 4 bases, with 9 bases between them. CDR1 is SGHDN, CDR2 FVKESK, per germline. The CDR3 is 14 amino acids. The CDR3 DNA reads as TGTGCCAGCAGCCAAGAGCAGCTTCTCTATGGCTACACCTTC. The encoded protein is CASSQEQLLYGYTF.

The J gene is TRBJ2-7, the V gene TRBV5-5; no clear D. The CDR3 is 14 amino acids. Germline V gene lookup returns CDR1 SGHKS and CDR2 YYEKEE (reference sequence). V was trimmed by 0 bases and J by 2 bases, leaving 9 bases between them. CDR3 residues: CASSLDPLAYEQYF. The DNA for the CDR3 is TGTGCCAGCAGCTTGGATCCCTTAGCCTACGAGCAGTACTTC.

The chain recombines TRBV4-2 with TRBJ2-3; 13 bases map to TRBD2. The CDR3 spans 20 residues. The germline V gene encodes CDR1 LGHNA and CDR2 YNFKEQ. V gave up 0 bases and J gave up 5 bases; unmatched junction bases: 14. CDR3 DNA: TGTGCCAGCAGCCAAGAAAGAGGCTTCGGACTAGCGGGAGAAGAAGATACGCAGTATTTT. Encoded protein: CASSQERGFGLAGEEDTQYF.

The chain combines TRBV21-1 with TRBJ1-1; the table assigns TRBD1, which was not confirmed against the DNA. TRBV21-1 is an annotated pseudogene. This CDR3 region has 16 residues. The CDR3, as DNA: TGTGCCAGCAGCCGAAGAGCCGGCACAGGGAACACTGAAGCTTTCTTT. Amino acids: CASSRRAGTGNTEAFF.

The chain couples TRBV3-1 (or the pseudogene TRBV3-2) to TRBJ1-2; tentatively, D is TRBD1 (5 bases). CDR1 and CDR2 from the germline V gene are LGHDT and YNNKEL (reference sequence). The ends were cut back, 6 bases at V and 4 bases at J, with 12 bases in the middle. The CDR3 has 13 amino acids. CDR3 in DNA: TGTGCCAGCAGAAAGACAGAGGGCTATGGCTACACCTTC. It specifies CASRKTEGYGYTF.

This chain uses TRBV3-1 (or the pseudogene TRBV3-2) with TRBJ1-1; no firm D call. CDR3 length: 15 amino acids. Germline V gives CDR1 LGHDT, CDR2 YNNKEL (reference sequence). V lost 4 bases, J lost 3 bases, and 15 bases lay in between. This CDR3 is CASSPYTDRDTEAFF. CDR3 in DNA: TGTGCCAGCAGCCCTTACACGGATAGGGACACTGAAGCTTTCTTT.

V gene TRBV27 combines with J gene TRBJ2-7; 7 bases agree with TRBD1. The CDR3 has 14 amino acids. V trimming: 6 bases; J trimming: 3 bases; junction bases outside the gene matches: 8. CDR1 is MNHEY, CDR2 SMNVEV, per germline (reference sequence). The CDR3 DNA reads TGTGCCAGCAGGTTCCGGGACAGCTTCTACGAGCAGTACTTC. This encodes CASRFRDSFYEQYF.

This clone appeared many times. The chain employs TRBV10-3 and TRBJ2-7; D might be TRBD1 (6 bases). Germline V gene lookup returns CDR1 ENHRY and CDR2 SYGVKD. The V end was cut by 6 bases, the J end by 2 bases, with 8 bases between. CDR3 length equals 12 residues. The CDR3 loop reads CAIRDSTYEQYF. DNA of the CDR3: TGTGCCATCAGGGACAGCACCTACGAGCAGTACTTC.

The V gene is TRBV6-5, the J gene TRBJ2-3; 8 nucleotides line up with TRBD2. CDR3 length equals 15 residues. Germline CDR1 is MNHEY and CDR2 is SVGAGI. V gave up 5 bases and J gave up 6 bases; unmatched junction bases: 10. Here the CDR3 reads CASSKPGLGFDTQYF. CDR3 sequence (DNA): TGTGCCAGCAGTAAACCGGGACTAGGGTTCGATACGCAGTATTTT.

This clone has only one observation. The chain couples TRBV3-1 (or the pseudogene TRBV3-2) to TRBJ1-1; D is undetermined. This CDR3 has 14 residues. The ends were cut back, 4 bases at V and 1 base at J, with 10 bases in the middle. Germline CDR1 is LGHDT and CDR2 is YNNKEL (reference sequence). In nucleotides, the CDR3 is TGTGCCAGCAGCCTGGGAGGATGGAACACTGAAGCTTTCTTT. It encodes CASSLGGWNTEAFF.

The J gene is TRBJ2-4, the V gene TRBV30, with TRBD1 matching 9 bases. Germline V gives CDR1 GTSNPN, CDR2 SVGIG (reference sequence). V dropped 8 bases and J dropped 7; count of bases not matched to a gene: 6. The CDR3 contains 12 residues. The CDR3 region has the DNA TGTGCCAGCTCGACAGGGGGGAACATTCAGTACTTC. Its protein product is CASSTGGNIQYF.

The CDR3 DNA is TGTGCCAGCAGTCAGAGGGACAGGCCCACCGACGAGCAGTACTTC. Translated: CASSQRDRPTDEQYF. The chain has TRBV6-2 or TRBV6-3 and TRBJ2-7; 8 nucleotides match TRBD1. This CDR3 is built from 15 residues. Per germline, CDR1 MNHEY and CDR2 SVGEGT. V gave up 5 bases and J gave up 5 bases; unmatched junction bases: 11.

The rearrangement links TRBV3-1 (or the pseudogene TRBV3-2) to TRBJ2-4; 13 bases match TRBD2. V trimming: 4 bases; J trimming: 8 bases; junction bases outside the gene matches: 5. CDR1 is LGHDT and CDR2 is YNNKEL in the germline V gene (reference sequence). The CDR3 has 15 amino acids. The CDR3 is CASSPGLAGVHIQYF. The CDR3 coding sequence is TGTGCCAGCAGCCCTGGACTAGCGGGAGTACACATTCAGTACTTC.